These T cell receptor beta chains were read from a single sample in a study of response to subunit inactivated influenza vaccine. TCRdb called the RT-PCR reads again in MiXCR, with one record for every CDR3 protein. The sample lists 530,000 or so distinct CDR3 sequences; 12% were seen once. The sequenced sample was PBMCs from blood, obtained on the day of vaccination. The receptors stem from a man aged 50 to 60 who received an inactivated influenza vaccine. CDR3s include the opening cysteine and the closing phenylalanine or tryptophan. A D gene is named only where the DNA matches it firmly. Only some rows state a clone size, as once, few, many or a class for expanded clones.

clone_size	v_call	d_call	j_call	cdr3_nt	cdr3_aa
few	TRBV20-1	TRBD2	TRBJ2-3	TGCAGTGCTAGAGATCTCATCCGGACTAGCATTACCACAGATACGCAGTATTTT	CSARDLIRTSITTDTQYF
many	TRBV7-2	-	TRBJ2-1	TGTGCCAGCAGCTTATTCCGCGAGCAGTTCTTC	CASSLFREQFF
-	TRBV7-8	TRBD2	TRBJ2-7	TGTGCCAGCAGCTTACCCCCTAGCGGGAACTCCTACGAGCAGTACTTC	CASSLPPSGNSYEQYF
few	TRBV12-3/TRBV12-4	TRBD1	TRBJ2-5	TGTGCCAGCAGTGACAGGGCTCTGGGCCAAGAGACCCAGTACTTC	CASSDRALGQETQYF
few	TRBV4-1	-	TRBJ2-1	TGCGCCAGCAGCCAAGCGGGGGCCTACAATGAGCAGTTCTTC	CASSQAGAYNEQFF
few	TRBV9	TRBD1	TRBJ2-1	TGTGCCAGCAGCAAGGGACAGGGATACGGGAGCTCCTACAATGAGCAGTTCTTC	CASSKGQGYGSSYNEQFF
few	TRBV20-1	-	TRBJ2-2	TGCAGTGCTCTTAGGGACCCCTACACCGGGGAGCTGTTTTTT	CSALRDPYTGELFF
many	TRBV6-5	TRBD2	TRBJ2-3	TGTGCCAGCAGCTATCTTGCGGGGGGCACAGATACGCAGTATTTT	CASSYLAGGTDTQYF
-	TRBV12-3/TRBV12-4	-	TRBJ2-1	TGTGCCAGCAGTTCAGACATTGGCGGTGAGCAGTTCTTC	CASSSDIGGEQFF
many	TRBV5-1	-	TRBJ2-5	TGCGCCAGCAGCTTGGAACTAACCCAAGAGACCCAGTACTTC	CASSLELTQETQYF
many	TRBV28	-	TRBJ1-2	TGTGCCAGCAGTTTATGGACGGCTACTAACTATGGCTACACCTTC	CASSLWTATNYGYTF
few	TRBV20-1	TRBD2	TRBJ2-5	TGCAGTGCTCCTAGCGGGGGCCAAGAGACCCAGTACTTC	CSAPSGGQETQYF
few	TRBV2	TRBD1	TRBJ2-5	TGTGCCAGCAGTGCCTCGAGGACAGGGACGGAGACCCAGTACTTC	CASSASRTGTETQYF
-	TRBV3-1	-	TRBJ2-7	TGTGCCAGCAGCCACCGAGGGGGGGACCACGAGCAGTACTTC	CASSHRGGDHEQYF
few	TRBV21-1	-	TRBJ2-2	TGTGCCAGCAGCAAGGGGGGGCCGGTCCCGGGCACCGGGGAGCTGTTTTTT	CASSKGGPVPGTGELFF
few	TRBV7-3	-	TRBJ2-1	TGTGCCAGCAGCGAGGGGCTAGCGTTATCCTACAATGAGCAGTTCTTC	CASSEGLALSYNEQFF
many	TRBV24-1	-	TRBJ2-1	TGTGCCACCAGTGATTCACTCAGGGGTCCGGGGAATGAGCAGTTCTTC	CATSDSLRGPGNEQFF
many	TRBV10-3	-	TRBJ2-7	TGTGCCGGCTCAGATATCCAGGGGTACGAGCAGTACTTC	CAGSDIQGYEQYF
many	TRBV5-1	-	TRBJ2-5	TGCGCCAGCAGCTCTGCGGGGAGCCAAGAGACCCAGTACTTC	CASSSAGSQETQYF
few	TRBV9	-	TRBJ2-1	TGTGCCAGCAGCCCCACGGCGGGGCGGTTCAATGAGCAGTTCTTC	CASSPTAGRFNEQFF
few	TRBV20-1	-	TRBJ2-5	TGCAGTGCTCCGCCGACGGGGGAGACCCAGTACTTC	CSAPPTGETQYF
-	TRBV25-1	TRBD1	TRBJ2-5	TGTGCCAGCAGTGAGTTACGGGACAGAAGCCAAGAGACCCAGTACTTC	CASSELRDRSQETQYF
few	TRBV5-5	-	TRBJ2-7	TGTGCCAGCAGCTGGCAGGGACGCAGGAGCTCCTACGAGCAGTACTTC	CASSWQGRRSSYEQYF
-	TRBV11-2	-	TRBJ2-5	TGTGCCAGCAGCTTACTTACGGACCTTTACAAAGAGACCCAGTACTTC	CASSLLTDLYKETQYF
few	TRBV10-3	TRBD1	TRBJ2-5	TGTGCCATCAGTGATGGACAGGGGATGGAGACCCAGTACTTC	CAISDGQGMETQYF
few	TRBV28	-	TRBJ1-2	TGTGCCAGCACCGAACCCGGGACCTATGGCTACACCTTC	CASTEPGTYGYTF
-	TRBV28	-	TRBJ2-7	TGTGCCAGCAGTTCCTCGGACACAACCTCCTACGAGCAGTACTTC	CASSSSDTTSYEQYF
many	TRBV10-3	TRBD2	TRBJ2-2	TGTGCCGCCCAGGGAGGGATCGGCACCGGGGAGCTGTTTTTT	CAAQGGIGTGELFF
-	TRBV24-1	TRBD2	TRBJ2-1	TGTGCCACCAGTGATTCCCGGGCGGGGGACTCCTACAATGAGCAGTTCTTC	CATSDSRAGDSYNEQFF
few	TRBV4-3	-	TRBJ2-5	TGCGCCAGCAGCCAAGCCCCCGGGGTCATTGCGGAGACCCAGTACTTC	CASSQAPGVIAETQYF
-	TRBV5-5	TRBD2	TRBJ2-3	TGTGCCAGCAGCGCAGCGGGGGAGTTCACAGATACGCAGTATTTT	CASSAAGEFTDTQYF
-	TRBV7-6	-	TRBJ2-1	TGTGCCAGCAGTCCCCCGGGTATTGAGCAGTTCTTC	CASSPPGIEQFF
-	TRBV7-6	-	TRBJ2-1	TGTGCCAGCAGCTTATTTGAAGGTAGTGAGCAGTTCTTC	CASSLFEGSEQFF
few	TRBV12-3/TRBV12-4	TRBD1	TRBJ1-2	TGTGCCAGCAAACAAACAGGGGTCTATGGCTACACCTTC	CASKQTGVYGYTF
many	TRBV7-8	-	TRBJ2-4	TGTGCCAGCAGCTTAGGAAGGATTGCCAAAAACATTCAGTACTTC	CASSLGRIAKNIQYF
few	TRBV15	TRBD1	TRBJ2-1	TGTGCCACCAGCAGCGACAGGGGCGCCTACAATGAGCAGTTCTTC	CATSSDRGAYNEQFF
few	TRBV5-1	-	TRBJ1-5	TGCGCCAGCAGCTTGGAGGCAGGTTATCAGCCCCAGCATTTT	CASSLEAGYQPQHF
many	TRBV18	TRBD2	TRBJ2-7	TGTGCCAGCTCACCACAGTCCGGGACTAGCGAGGAGCAGTACTTC	CASSPQSGTSEEQYF
many	TRBV6-2/TRBV6-3	-	TRBJ2-7	TGTGCCAGCAGACCCCTCCGGGGAGGCTACGAGCAGTACTTC	CASRPLRGGYEQYF
few	TRBV4-3	-	TRBJ2-4	TGCGCCAGCAGCCAAGGAGACAGCCGGGACATTCAGTACTTC	CASSQGDSRDIQYF
many	TRBV6-1	TRBD2	TRBJ2-3	TGTGCCAGCAGTCCGATTAGCGGGAGGGTGGCAGATACGCAGTATTTT	CASSPISGRVADTQYF
-	TRBV7-9	-	TRBJ1-6	TGTGCCAGCAGCTTAGGGTCCGGGGATAATTCACCCCTCCACTTT	CASSLGSGDNSPLHF
-	TRBV5-1	-	TRBJ2-3	TGCGCCAGCAGCTCGCTGGGGGCCGAAGATACGCAGTATTTT	CASSSLGAEDTQYF
-	TRBV6-2/TRBV6-3	TRBD1	TRBJ2-1	TGTGCCAGCAGTTTTACTCGAGGGACAGGGGTCACTATCACCCGGGAGGGCTCCTACAATGAGCAGTTCTTC	CASSFTRGTGVTITREGSYNEQFF
-	TRBV6-2/TRBV6-3	-	TRBJ2-3	TGTGCCAGCAGGTCGGCCTTGGGCACAGATACGCAGTATTTT	CASRSALGTDTQYF
-	TRBV6-5	TRBD1	TRBJ2-3	TGTGCCAGCAGTACTACACTAGGGGGCGGAGATACGCAGTATTTT	CASSTTLGGGDTQYF
many	TRBV5-5	-	TRBJ2-2	TGTGCCAGCAGCATCCAGTGGGCAGCCAACACCGGGGAGCTGTTTTTT	CASSIQWAANTGELFF
few	TRBV29-1	-	TRBJ2-5	TGCAGCGTTGAAATTAGGAGACCTGGGGAGACCCAGTACTTC	CSVEIRRPGETQYF
-	TRBV11-2	TRBD1	TRBJ1-6	TGTGCCAGCAGCTCAAGGGACAGGGTTCAATCACCCCTCCACTTT	CASSSRDRVQSPLHF
few	TRBV2	-	TRBJ2-2	TGTGCCAGCAGTGCGTTAGGGGTAGTGAACACCGGGGAGCTGTTTTTT	CASSALGVVNTGELFF
few	TRBV7-3	-	TRBJ2-6	TGTGCCAGCAGCTCACGGACCTCTGGGGCCAACGTCCTGACTTTC	CASSSRTSGANVLTF
-	TRBV10-3	TRBD1	TRBJ1-1	TGTGCCATCAGGACGACAGGGACTGAAGCTTTCTTT	CAIRTTGTEAFF
few	TRBV29-1	-	TRBJ1-1	TGCAGCGTCGCGGTCATGAACACTGAAGCTTTCTTT	CSVAVMNTEAFF
-	TRBV4-1	-	TRBJ1-4	TGCGCCAGCAGCCAAGATGCAGGGGCGCGGGAAAAACTGTTTTTT	CASSQDAGAREKLFF
few	TRBV7-6	-	TRBJ2-3	TGTGCCAGCAGCTTACAGGGTCTTAGCACAGATACGCAGTATTTT	CASSLQGLSTDTQYF
-	TRBV12-3/TRBV12-4	-	TRBJ2-5	TGTGCCAGCAGTTTCCGGACACCGCAAGAGACCCAGTACTTC	CASSFRTPQETQYF
-	TRBV5-6	TRBD1	TRBJ1-1	TGTGCCAGCAGCTTGGGGGCAGGGGGTCAAACTGAAGCTTTCTTT	CASSLGAGGQTEAFF
many	TRBV28	TRBD1	TRBJ2-3	TGTGCCAGCAGTACTTACAGGGGGCTTAGCACAGATACGCAGTATTTT	CASSTYRGLSTDTQYF